This T cell receptor beta chain was captured in a study of OX40 agonist ivuxolimab in advanced cancers. Clones were read by immunoSEQ multiplex PCR, and TCRdb kept only the in-frame ones, dropping some. This table holds roughly 60,000 clones, 75% to 90% found once. V lost 4 bases, J lost 0 bases, and 8 bases stayed unmatched. CDR3 size: 17 residues. Germline CDR1 MNHEY, CDR2 SMNVEV (reference sequence). The sequencing used CD4+ or CD8+ T cells sorted from blood, collected in a trial of the OX40 agonist ivuxolimab. The rearrangement uses TRBV27 and TRBJ2-1; 8 positions match TRBD2. This receptor was identified in an adult with an advanced solid tumor such as melanoma, head and neck, liver or kidney cancer. This chain's CDR3 is CASSSGGGPSSYNEQFF. DNA for the CDR3: TGTGCCAGCAGTTCGGGGGGGGGCCCTAGCTCCTACAATGAGCAGTTCTTC.